This entry features one T cell receptor (beta chain) sequence. Its antigen is still unknown. Base qualities are not provided; no much larger clone lies one nucleotide away. Library preparation employed the immunoSEQ multiplex PCR assay. RNA was extracted from all samples and reverse transcribed into cDNA, which served as template for TCR sequencing. First-strand cDNA was synthesized with SuperScript III using a 2:1 mix of oligo-dT and random hexamers. A synthetic immune receptor repertoire was used to gauge amplification bias, and whatever bias remained was removed computationally. The authors' pipeline ran thus. Raw reads were preprocessed to remove errors, and CDR3 was defined according to IMGT conventions as the region from the conserved cysteine to phenylalanine. Clonality was computed by normalizing Shannon entropy by log2 of the number of productive unique TCRs and subtracting the result from 1. Scalp TCRbeta sequences were cross-referenced with sorted blood CD4 and CD8 repertoires so that the CD4 or CD8 identity of scalp clones could be inferred. Here the immuneACCESS table is served through TCRdb, limited to in-frame sequences with V and J called. Missing clones are a known gap in these copies; in checked studies unresolved V genes cover under half, and the rest lacks a known reason. That table supplies the V and J calls and clone size; D and trimming were determined from the DNA. This sample comprises 90,000 to 150,000 clones, around 56% of them detected only once. 0.45% to 0.5% of the sample comes from the top ten.

The CDR3 numbers 14 residues from cysteine through phenylalanine. Here the CDR3 DNA is all that survives: 42 bases in frame from base 1. The V end loses 6 bases and the J end loses 3 bases, and a stretch of 12 bases separates them. CDR1 and CDR2, looked up from the germline V gene, are SQVTM and ANQGSEA. The entry originates in a study of CD8+ T cells in alopecia areata (dated 2018 in TCRdb). General notes on the study: The treated patients took part in an open-label pilot trial in which moderate-to-severe alopecia areata was treated with oral tofacitinib at 5 to 10 mg twice daily. In both human patients and the C3H/HeJ mouse model, the study applied high-throughput TCRbeta sequencing to look at T cell clonal expansion in alopecia areata. Clonality in the scalp was compared among normal scalp (n=4), patchy alopecia areata scalp (n=8), and alopecia totalis/universalis scalp (n=8). RNA was extracted with the PAXgene miRNA kit for fixed scalp, the miRNeasy kit for PBMCs, and the RNeasy kit for mouse skin. Patients stayed on tofacitinib for 6 to 18 months and then had 6 months of follow-up off drug so that delayed response and recurrence could be assessed. Patients on tofacitinib were biopsied at baseline and after 4 and 24 weeks of treatment, and several of the patients also had a later scalp biopsy. For the treated patients, the SALT score, which quantifies what percentage of scalp surface area is affected, served as the measure of disease severity. TCRbeta CDR3 regions were amplified by immunoSEQ multiplex PCR using 35 Vbeta forward and 13 Jbeta reverse primers. On the human side, TCRbeta sequencing was run on scalp tissue and on sorted CD4+ and CD8+ peripheral blood T cells from healthy controls and from alopecia areata patients with either patchy or totalis/universalis disease. The investigation overall reported the following: Compared with mice, TCR sequences shared between patients were less clear, possibly partly because of HLA diversity across the patient population. Compared with normal scalp, lesional scalp had higher clonality and more expanded CD8+ clones, particularly in alopecia totalis/universalis, a pattern that suggests antigenic drive. Many expanded lesional clones were found to persist in scalp and blood during tofacitinib treatment, and relapse after treatment cessation may be partly explained by this persistence. Unlike mouse skin, where gammadelta T cells dominate, normal human skin contains resident alphabeta T cells that get sequenced too, which complicates analysis of the scalp TCR repertoire. Scalp clonality and the number of expanded CD8+ clones among the top 100 scalp clones were significantly decreased by tofacitinib. Because the treated cohort was small and had just a single nonresponder, larger studies are needed to establish links between baseline CD8+ expansion and response.

The sample's time point label, decoded: more than three weeks on oral tofacitinib. Taken with the paper, the label for treatment or condition translates to: oral pan-JAK inhibitor, 5-10 mg twice daily. Lesional scalp punch biopsies and peripheral blood were obtained from alopecia areata patients. PBMCs were isolated by density centrifugation and stained for CD3, CD4 and CD8, after which CD4+ and CD8+ T cells were sorted on a FACSAria. The TCR originated in a human donor with alopecia areata. In this chain, TRBV29-1 is recombined with TRBJ2-6; no D gene is confidently identified. The material was CD4+ T cells sorted from blood, obtained at week 4, from a patient treated with tofacitinib. The DNA reads TGCAGCGTCCCACATGGAAGTGGGGCCAACGTCCTGACTTTC. Its protein product is CSVPHGSGANVLTF.